The T cell receptor beta chain under discussion was sequenced for a study of T cell responses to AZD1222 COVID-19 vaccine. Study-wide results and limits: Donor demographics were predominantly white British with a female majority; clonal diversity may be underestimated.

Sequenced by immunoSEQ multiplex PCR; TCRdb stores in-frame clones only, minus some. The sample holds roughly 180,000 clones, 94% seen once. Comment on this clone: Its antigen is as yet unknown.

CDR3 length: 13 amino acids. Between the trimmed V and J ends, which lost 4 bases and 6 bases, there was a span of 11 bases. Germline CDR1 reads SGHTA; CDR2 reads FQGTGA. The V and J genes are TRBV7-3 and TRBJ2-3; perhaps TRBD1 as D (6 bases). This sequence originates from an adult in good health. The sample in question was peripheral blood, obtained on day 0 of AZD1222 vaccination. CDR3 coding DNA: TGTGCCAGCAGCTGGACAGTTTTCGATACGCAGTATTTT. The encoded protein is CASSWTVFDTQYF.